These T cell receptor beta chains were read from a single sample in a study of T cell changes during pregnancy in multiple sclerosis. Clones were read by immunoSEQ multiplex PCR, and TCRdb kept only the in-frame ones, dropping some. The top ten clones hold approximately 1.3% of a sample with 50,000 to 65,000 clones, approximately 91% of them seen once. Specimen: peripheral blood, collected in the second trimester of pregnancy. The receptors derive from a female donor with multiple sclerosis, enrolled in a pregnancy study. CDR3s include the opening cysteine and the closing phenylalanine or tryptophan. D genes are given only for firm matches. Size is stated for part of the rows, as once, few or many counts, or as a class when the clone is expanded.

clone_size j_call v_call d_call cdr3_nt cdr3_aa
. TRBJ1-2 TRBV19 TRBD1 TGTGCCAGTAGTACCGGACAGGTGAACTATGGCTACACCTTC CASSTGQVNYGYTF
. TRBJ2-1 TRBV6-6 TRBD2 TGTGCCAGCAGGGGCGGGGGGGGGTATGAGCAGTTCTTC CASRGGGGYEQFF
. TRBJ1-2 TRBV6-4 TRBD1 TGTGCCAGCAGACAGGGGGCGTATGGCTACACCTTC CASRQGAYGYTF
. TRBJ1-4 TRBV7-8 TRBD1 TGTGCCAGCAGCCGCGCAGGGGGCATAGGAGAAAAACTGTTTTTT CASSRAGGIGEKLFF
. TRBJ2-5 TRBV29-1 TRBD1 TGCAGCGTGTTACAGGGGGCAGAGACCCAGTACTTC CSVLQGAETQYF
. TRBJ1-1 TRBV11-1 TRBD1 TGTGCCAGCAGCTTTACCGGGACAGGGGGAACTGAAGCTTTCTTT CASSFTGTGGTEAFF
. TRBJ1-2 TRBV30 . TGTGCCTGGAGTCTAGGGGCGGGAGGCTACACCTTC CAWSLGAGGYTF
few TRBJ1-1 TRBV5-1 . TGCGCCAGCAGCTTAAGAGGGAACACTGAAGCTTTCTTT CASSLRGNTEAFF
. TRBJ1-1 TRBV7-9 . TGTGCCAGCAGCCAAGACACCTTGAACACTGAAGCTTTCTTT CASSQDTLNTEAFF
. TRBJ1-6 TRBV30 TRBD1 TGTGCCTGGTCCGGACAGGGAGATTCACCCCTCCACTTT CAWSGQGDSPLHF
. TRBJ1-1 TRBV6-5 . TGTGCCAGCTACCAGGACACTAACACTGAAGCTTTCTTT CASYQDTNTEAFF
. TRBJ1-4 TRBV4-2 . TGTGCCAGCAGCCAAGGTCACGGTCTTTTTGAAAAACTGTTTTTT CASSQGHGLFEKLFF
. TRBJ1-6 TRBV7-3 . TGTGCCAGCAGCCGAGGGACTGGGAGTTCACCCCTCCACTTT CASSRGTGSSPLHF
. TRBJ2-7 TRBV6-6 TRBD1 TGTGCCAGCACCCTCCCAGGGGGACAGGGAGGGTACGAGCAGTACTTC CASTLPGGQGGYEQYF
. TRBJ2-5 TRBV7-8 . TGTGCCAGCAGCTTGGAGGCTTTGGAGACCCAGTACTTC CASSLEALETQYF
. TRBJ2-7 TRBV2 TRBD2 TGTGCCAGCAGTGTAAGCGGGAACGAGCAGTACTTC CASSVSGNEQYF
. TRBJ2-7 TRBV28 TRBD2 TGTGCCAGCAGGCCAACTAGCGGGGGACGGGAGCAGTACTTC CASRPTSGGREQYF
. TRBJ2-1 TRBV14 . TGTGCCAGCAGCCAAGTGCGGCAGGGTGAGCAGTTCTTC CASSQVRQGEQFF
. TRBJ1-1 TRBV7-2 . TGTGCCAGCACCCTATCTCAAGCGGCCACTGAAGCTTTCTTT CASTLSQAATEAFF
. TRBJ1-1 TRBV7-2 . TGTGCCAGCAGCCTTACGGGGGACACTGAAGCTTTCTTT CASSLTGDTEAFF
. TRBJ1-1 TRBV30 TRBD1 TGTGCCTGGAGCAGGACAGGGGACACTGAAGCTTTCTTT CAWSRTGDTEAFF
. TRBJ2-7 TRBV5-6 . TGTGCCAGCAGCTTGGGTCTGGGGGCCCACGAGCAGTACTTC CASSLGLGAHEQYF
once TRBJ2-7 TRBV6-5 TRBD2 TGTGCCAGCAGTACAACTAGCGGGGGTACCTACGAGCAGTACTTC CASSTTSGGTYEQYF
. TRBJ1-2 TRBV19 . TGTGCCAGTAGTATTGGGGGCGGCTACACCTTC CASSIGGGYTF
. TRBJ1-2 TRBV28 TRBD1 TGTGCCATTGCGGACAGGGGGTATGGCTACACCTTC CAIADRGYGYTF
. TRBJ2-5 TRBV7-2 . TGTGCCAGCAGCAATTACAGGGGAGGAGAGACCCAGTACTTC CASSNYRGGETQYF
. TRBJ1-2 TRBV5-4 . TGTGCCAGCAGCTTCCAGGGCAGGGACTATGGCTACACCTTC CASSFQGRDYGYTF
. TRBJ2-2 TRBV7-7 TRBD1 TGTGCTAGCAGCCGACGGACAGGGGTTGGAGGGGAGCTGTTTTTT CASSRRTGVGGELFF
. TRBJ1-1 TRBV6-5 TRBD1 TGTGCCAGCAGTTACGCGGTTCAGGGGGCGCACACTGAAGCTTTCTTT CASSYAVQGAHTEAFF
. TRBJ2-5 TRBV6-6 . TGTGCCAGCAGTCCGACTAGCCAAGAGACCCAGTACTTC CASSPTSQETQYF
. TRBJ1-1 TRBV5-1 TRBD1 TGCGCCAGCAGCCCTACAGGGACAGGGGACACTGAAGCTTTCTTT CASSPTGTGDTEAFF